This TCR beta chain emerged from a study of blood T cell repertoires in COVID-19. Across the study: Sites in the United States, Italy and Spain provided acute and convalescent COVID-19 samples. In each case, the material was cDNA or gDNA derived from T cells, B-cell-depleted T cells, or PBMCs.

Per the original methods: Nucleated cell number was recorded as an estimate derived from reference gene primer amplification. Libraries were prepared by immunoSEQ multiplex PCR; TCRdb keeps only in-frame clonotypes and omits some of them. V, J and clone size reflect that table, while D and trimming were determined from the DNA. The data contain 130,000 to 150,000 clones, around 80% of them singletons. In its sample, this clone was seen a few times. The sample taken for sequencing was peripheral blood. The sequence derives from a woman at least 80 years old in a cohort sampled during active or convalescent COVID-19.

The CDR3 sequence: CASSIARAGYTF. The CDR3 region has the DNA TGTGCCAGTAGTATAGCCAGGGCTGGCTACACCTTC. The chain uses TRBV19 and TRBJ1-2, with a tentative D call TRBD1 (5 bases). Trimming stripped 1 base from V and 7 bases from J, with 7 bases between. Germline loops: CDR1 LNHDA, CDR2 SQIVND (reference sequence). CDR3 length: 12 amino acids.